The rows below give T cell receptor beta chains drawn from one sample of a study of identical twins. TCRdb itself ran the 5' RACE reads through MiXCR, one entry per CDR3 protein. The sample comprises fewer than 650,000 distinct CDR3 sequences, around 7.4% of which are singletons, and 1.5% to 2% rests with the top ten. The data also belong to a second study, concerning yellow fever vaccine responses in identical twins.

Sequenced sample: PBMCs. The receptors originated from a woman between 18 and 29 years old in good health. Each CDR3 is given with its conserved first and last residue. A D gene is named only where the DNA matches it firmly. Size tells how often a clone was seen (once, few, many) or the class of an expanded clone, and some rows leave it out.

j_call v_call d_call clone_size cdr3_aa cdr3_nt
TRBJ2-7 TRBV28 . . CASSLSGFTMWGSYEQYF TGTGCCAGCAGTTTATCTGGGTTTACTATGTGGGGGTCCTACGAGCAGTACTTC
TRBJ2-5 TRBV9 . few CASSVFGDPETQYF TGTGCCAGCAGCGTATTCGGGGACCCAGAGACCCAGTACTTC
TRBJ1-1 TRBV7-8 . many CASSLAQGLTEAFF TGTGCCAGCAGCTTAGCGCAAGGGCTTACTGAAGCTTTCTTT
TRBJ2-7 TRBV6-1 TRBD1 . CASSPGQGFQQYF TGTGCCAGCAGTCCGGGACAGGGTTTTCAGCAGTACTTC
TRBJ1-2 TRBV27 TRBD1 few CASSPDRPSYGYTF TGTGCCAGCAGTCCGGACAGGCCGTCCTATGGCTACACCTTC
TRBJ1-5 TRBV5-1 . . CASSLTFSGGRDGNQPQHF TGCGCCAGCAGCTTGACCTTTTCGGGGGGCCGGGATGGCAATCAGCCCCAGCATTTT
TRBJ2-6 TRBV6-5 . few CASSYERSGANVLTF TGTGCCAGCAGTTACGAAAGGTCTGGGGCCAACGTCCTGACTTTC
TRBJ2-7 TRBV29-1 TRBD2 . CSVLAGVSYEQYF TGCAGCGTTCTAGCGGGAGTATCCTACGAGCAGTACTTC
TRBJ2-1 TRBV5-1 TRBD2 . CASSRPTSGLNNEQFF TGCGCCAGCAGTCGACCGACTAGCGGCCTGAACAATGAGCAGTTCTTC
TRBJ2-1 TRBV5-5 . few CASSLRAELGHEQFF TGTGCCAGCAGCTTAAGGGCTGAGTTAGGACATGAGCAGTTCTTC
TRBJ2-7 TRBV29-1 . . CSVKTSTYEQYF TGCAGCGTAAAGACTTCAACCTACGAGCAGTACTTC
TRBJ2-7 TRBV12-3/TRBV12-4 . . CASSSGLSSYEQYF TGTGCCAGCAGTTCAGGACTTTCCTCCTACGAGCAGTACTTC
TRBJ2-5 TRBV28 TRBD1 few CASSTTGTGETQYF TGTGCCAGCAGTACGACAGGGACGGGAGAGACCCAGTACTTC
TRBJ2-1 TRBV5-1 . few CASRFQGGNEQFF TGCGCCAGCAGGTTCCAGGGAGGCAATGAGCAGTTCTTC
TRBJ2-2 TRBV7-2 TRBD2 . CASSRALAGVGTGELFF TGTGCCAGCAGCAGAGCCCTAGCGGGAGTTGGAACCGGGGAGCTGTTTTTT
TRBJ2-7 TRBV7-9 TRBD1 few CASSLAGTVGNGYEQYF TGTGCCAGCAGCTTAGCCGGGACAGTCGGAAACGGCTACGAGCAGTACTTC
TRBJ1-1 TRBV20-1 TRBD1 . CSASLSGTGTLNTEAFF TGCAGTGCTAGTCTCTCCGGGACAGGGACCTTGAACACTGAAGCTTTCTTT
TRBJ2-5 TRBV5-1 . few CASSSSGAPMETQYF TGCGCCAGCAGCTCCTCAGGGGCCCCCATGGAGACCCAGTACTTC
TRBJ2-5 TRBV24-1 . many CATSDLETGETQYF TGTGCCACCAGTGATTTAGAAACGGGAGAGACCCAGTACTTC
TRBJ2-1 TRBV28 . few CASTLTIGRTDNEQFF TGTGCCAGCACCCTGACGATTGGGAGGACGGACAATGAGCAGTTCTTC
TRBJ2-3 TRBV2 . many CASRHRAPDTQYF TGTGCCAGCAGGCACAGAGCCCCAGATACGCAGTATTTT
TRBJ1-5 TRBV10-3 . many CAISESGGGQPQHF TGTGCCATCAGTGAGTCTGGGGGCGGTCAGCCCCAGCATTTT
TRBJ2-1 TRBV29-1 . few CSGVGNVYNEQFF TGCAGCGGGGTGGGTAACGTATACAATGAGCAGTTCTTC
TRBJ1-5 TRBV5-1 . few CASSLDTAENQPQHF TGCGCCAGCAGCTTGGACACAGCTGAAAATCAGCCCCAGCATTTT